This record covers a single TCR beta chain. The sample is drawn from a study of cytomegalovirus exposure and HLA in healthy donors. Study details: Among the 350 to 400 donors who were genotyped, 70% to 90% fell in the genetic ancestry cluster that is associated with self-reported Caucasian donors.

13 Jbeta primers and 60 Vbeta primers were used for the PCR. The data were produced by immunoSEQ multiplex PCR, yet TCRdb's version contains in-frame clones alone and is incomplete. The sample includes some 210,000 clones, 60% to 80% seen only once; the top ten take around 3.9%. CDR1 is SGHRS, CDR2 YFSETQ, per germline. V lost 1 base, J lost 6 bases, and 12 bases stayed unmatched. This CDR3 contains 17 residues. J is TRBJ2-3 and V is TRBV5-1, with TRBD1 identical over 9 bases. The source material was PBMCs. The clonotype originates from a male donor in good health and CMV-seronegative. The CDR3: CASSLRPGQGNADTQYF. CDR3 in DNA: TGCGCCAGCAGCTTGCGGCCGGGACAGGGAAACGCGGATACGCAGTATTTT.